What follows are 25 T cell receptor beta chains derived from one specimen sequenced in a study of cytomegalovirus exposure and HLA in healthy donors. Amplification used 60 Vbeta primers and 13 Jbeta primers. TCRdb's table, derived via immunoSEQ multiplex PCR, lists solely in-frame clones and lacks some. This sample contains 110,000 to 150,000 clones. The specimen sequenced was PBMCs. Receptors originate from a male donor in good health and CMV-seronegative.

This rearrangement joins TRBV5-1 to TRBJ2-2; D unclear. Germline lookup yields CDR1 SGHRS and CDR2 YFSETQ. The CDR3 runs to 15 residues. Trimming left V 2 bases short and J 4 bases short, with 12 bases between. The CDR3 DNA sequence: TGCGCCAGCAGCTTTTCTCTCTCGGGCACCGGGGAGCTGTTTTTT. Its translation: CASSFSLSGTGELFF.

The chain couples TRBV6-1 to TRBJ1-1, with TRBD1 as a possible D gene (6 bases). This CDR3 comprises 14 residues. CDR1 and CDR2 from the germline V gene are MNHNS and SASEGT. Deletions cut 6 bases from V and 4 bases from J, with 15 bases between. The CDR3 here is CASRASGQLTEAFF. For the CDR3, the DNA is TGTGCCAGCAGGGCGTCGGGACAACTCACTGAAGCTTTCTTT.

J is TRBJ2-5 and V is TRBV11-2; D is unresolved. V was cut by 2 bases and J by 5 bases, with 15 bases left in between. In germline, CDR1 is SGHAT, CDR2 FQNNGV. The CDR3 length is 15 residues. CDR3 bases: TGTGCCAGCAGCTTATATACGCCCGGGTCGGAGACCCAGTACTTC. This codes for CASSLYTPGSETQYF. Together with reference TRBV11-2 and TRBJ2-5, the CDR3 gives the full variable domain: EAGVAQSPRYKIIEKRQSVAFWCNPISGHATLYWYQQILGQGPKLLIQFQNNGVVDDSQLPKDRFSAERLKGVDSTLKIQPAKLEDSAVYLCASSLYTPGSETQYFGPGTRLLVL.

A note on this clone: The same CDR3 also results from other DNA sequences found in this sample. The rearrangement links TRBV30 to TRBJ2-7; a possible D gene is TRBD2 (5 bases). Trimming removed 3 bases at V and 4 bases at J, with 10 bases between. The germline V gene encodes CDR1 GTSNPN and CDR2 SVGIG (reference sequence). The CDR3 has 12 residues. The CDR3 sequence: CAWRSGGYEQYF. The CDR3 nucleotides read TGTGCCTGGAGGAGCGGCGGATACGAGCAGTACTTC.

The genes are TRBV5-1 and TRBJ2-1; 10 positions match TRBD2. The CDR3 covers 17 residues. The germline V gene has CDR1 SGHRS and CDR2 YFSETQ. J gave up 3 bases and V 4 bases, and 10 bases lay outside the gene matches. CDR3 DNA: TGCGCCAGCAGCGCCGGCCTTCTAGCGGGGGACTACAATGAGCAGTTCTTC. Protein sequence: CASSAGLLAGDYNEQFF.

The chain carries TRBV4-2 and TRBJ2-3, with 9 positions matching TRBD2. J was trimmed by 3 bases and V by 1 base; bases with no gene match: 5. Looked up from germline, CDR1 is LGHNA and CDR2 is YNFKEQ. This CDR3 spans 16 amino acids. The CDR3, as DNA: TGTGCCAGCAGCCAAGCTCTAGCGGGGTTGACAGATACGCAGTATTTT. As protein: CASSQALAGLTDTQYF.

The chain couples TRBV19 to TRBJ1-4, with D perhaps TRBD1 (6 bases). The CDR3 extends over 15 amino acids. CDR1 and CDR2 from the germline V gene are LNHDA and SQIVND (reference sequence). With 5 bases removed from V and 0 bases from J, the gap between germline ends came to 10 bases. CDR3 residues: CASSLDSATNEKLFF. For the CDR3, the DNA is TGTGCCAGTAGTCTGGACAGCGCAACTAATGAAAAACTGTTTTTT.

The CDR3, as DNA: TGTGCCAGCAGTGACCGGGGTTTCTATGGCTACACCTTC. Its protein is CASSDRGFYGYTF. This rearrangement joins TRBV25-1 to TRBJ1-2, with no clear D. Trimming stripped 3 bases from V and 4 bases from J, with 9 bases between. Germline-derived CDR1 and CDR2 are MGHDK and SYGVNS. The CDR3 sequence is 13 residues long.

The chain carries TRBV7-9 and TRBJ1-4, with TRBD1 identical over 9 bases. Trimming at V came to 3 bases and at J to 2 bases, leaving 4 bases not matched to a gene. This CDR3 spans 16 amino acids. Germline-derived CDR1 and CDR2 are SEHNR and FQNEAQ (reference sequence). The CDR3 loop reads CASSLGDRATNEKLFF. The CDR3, as DNA: TGTGCCAGCAGCTTGGGGGACAGGGCCACTAATGAAAAACTGTTTTTT.

The chain joins TRBV5-1 to TRBJ2-7; 10 nucleotides align to TRBD2. V gave up 3 bases and J gave up 2 bases; unmatched junction bases: 2. This CDR3 has 14 residues. CDR1 is SGHRS and CDR2 is YFSETQ in the germline V gene. The CDR3 region has the DNA TGCGCCAGCAGCTCCAGCGGGGGGGCCTACGAGCAGTACTTC. It specifies CASSSSGGAYEQYF.

This sequence joins TRBV19 and TRBJ1-5; 11 bases fit TRBD1. The CDR3 loop spans 17 amino acids. Germline values: CDR1 LNHDA, CDR2 SQIVND (reference sequence). Trimming removed 5 bases from V and 6 bases from J; junction bases left unmatched: 12. In DNA, the CDR3 is TGTGCCAGTAGTCCCCGGACAGGGGGCGCGGTAAGTCAGCCCCAGCATTTT. Amino acid sequence: CASSPRTGGAVSQPQHF.

This rearrangement joins TRBV6-5 to TRBJ1-2; D remains unclear. This CDR3 comprises 13 residues. Germline lookup yields CDR1 MNHEY and CDR2 SVGAGI. V lost 8 bases, J lost 0 bases, and 10 bases lay in between. DNA for the CDR3: TGTGCCAGCTACACGGGATCTAACTATGGCTACACCTTC. Residues: CASYTGSNYGYTF.

The chain recombines TRBV28 with TRBJ1-6, with D possibly TRBD1 on 6 matching bases. Trimming left V 2 bases short and J 9 bases short, with 11 bases between. This CDR3 is built from 14 residues. The germline CDR1 and CDR2 sequences are MDHEN and SYDVKM. CDR3 DNA sequence: TGTGCCAGCAGTTTACACAGGGCCGGTTCACCCCTCCACTTT. Translated: CASSLHRAGSPLHF.

The chain has TRBV28 and TRBJ2-2, with no clear D. The CDR3 totals 14 residues. Germline V CDR1 and CDR2: MDHEN, SYDVKM. V gave up 5 bases and J gave up 6 bases, with 13 bases separating them. CDR3 region: CASSPASVAGELFF. Here the CDR3 DNA reads TGTGCCAGCAGTCCTGCGTCGGTGGCCGGGGAGCTGTTTTTT.

The chain links TRBV5-5 to TRBJ2-7; 8 bases fit TRBD1. Germline CDR1 reads SGHKS; CDR2 reads YYEKEE (reference sequence). Trimming took 0 bases from V and 0 from J; bases not matched to a gene: 5. The CDR3 is made up of 16 amino acids. CDR3 region: CASSLDWTGISYEQYF. For the CDR3, the DNA is TGTGCCAGCAGCTTGGATTGGACAGGGATCTCCTACGAGCAGTACTTC.

The genes are TRBV11-2 and TRBJ2-5; 13 bases agree with TRBD2. Trimming at V came to 4 bases and at J to 3 bases, leaving 2 bases not matched to a gene. This CDR3 spans 15 amino acids. Germline V gives CDR1 SGHAT, CDR2 FQNNGV. The CDR3 nucleotides are TGTGCCAGCAGCTCCGGGACTAGCGGGAAAGAGACCCAGTACTTC. It codes for CASSSGTSGKETQYF.

This chain joins TRBV4-3 and TRBJ1-2, with TRBD1 matching over 10 bases. Per the germline V gene, CDR1 is LGHNA and CDR2 is YSLEER. Losses at the gene ends were 3 bases for V and 8 bases for J; bases not matched to a gene: 6. CDR3 length: 14 amino acids. The CDR3 here is CASSHAGTGVGYTF. The CDR3 DNA reads as TGCGCCAGCAGCCATGCCGGGACAGGGGTCGGCTACACCTTC.

This chain connects TRBV5-1 to TRBJ2-1; D not certain. This CDR3 has 13 amino acids. V was trimmed by 0 bases and J by 10 bases, leaving 11 bases between them. CDR1 is SGHRS and CDR2 is YFSETQ in the germline V gene. For the CDR3, the DNA is TGCGCCAGCAGCTTGGCGGGTCCTCAGGAGCAGTTCTTC. Protein product: CASSLAGPQEQFF.

The chain employs TRBV6-6 and TRBJ2-3; D gene uncertain. The V and J ends lost 7 bases and 9 bases respectively, with 11 bases between them. The germline gives CDR1 MNHNY, CDR2 SVGAGI (reference sequence). The CDR3 totals 11 residues. CDR3 nucleotides: TGTGCCAGCACCCCAGGCGAGACGCAGTATTTT. It is translated as CASTPGETQYF.

This chain connects TRBV5-1 to TRBJ1-2, with 8 bases lining up with TRBD1. The germline gives CDR1 SGHRS, CDR2 YFSETQ. V lost 0 bases and J lost 3; bases outside the gene matches: 1. The CDR3 runs to 14 residues. The CDR3 DNA follows: TGCGCCAGCAGCTTGGCAGGGGGCGACTATGGCTACACCTTC. Its protein product is CASSLAGGDYGYTF.

The chain combines TRBV7-2 with TRBJ1-4; 10 nucleotides agree with TRBD1. Germline values: CDR1 SGHTA, CDR2 FQGNSA. V gave up 2 bases and J gave up 5 bases; unmatched junction bases: 5. This CDR3 comprises 16 residues. CDR3 sequence: CASSLRWGQGNEKLFF. In DNA form, the CDR3 reads TGTGCCAGCAGCTTAAGGTGGGGACAGGGGAATGAAAAACTGTTTTTT.

This chain joins TRBV30 and TRBJ2-7; TRBD2 aligns across 11 bases. Germline trimming cut 0 bases from V and 2 bases from J; bases unmatched to any gene: 6. CDR1 GTSNPN and CDR2 SVGIG come from the germline V gene (reference sequence). The CDR3 is 16 amino acids. As DNA, the CDR3 is TGTGCCTGGAGTGTAAGCCTAGCGGGAGGTACCTACGAGCAGTACTTC. This encodes CAWSVSLAGGTYEQYF.

The chain joins TRBV29-1 to TRBJ2-5, with TRBD1 matching 10 bases. V was pared by 8 bases and J by 5 bases, with 8 bases of the junction left unmatched. Germline CDR1 SQVTM, CDR2 ANQGSEA. The length of the CDR3 is 13 residues. CDR3 nucleotide sequence: TGCAGCTCTTCCGGGACAGGGGAGGAGACCCAGTACTTC. This sequence encodes CSSSGTGEETQYF. Variable domain in full (rest from reference TRBV29-1 and TRBJ2-5): SAVISQKPSRDICQRGTSLTIQCQVDSQVTMMFWYRQQPGQSLTLIATANQGSEATYESGFVIDKFPISRPNLTFSTLTVSNMSPEDSSIYLCSSSGTGEETQYFGPGTRLLVL.

V is TRBV5-1 and J is TRBJ1-1, with a possible D match to TRBD1 (6 bases). V was cut by 0 bases and J by 8 bases, with 11 bases left in between. The V gene's germline CDR1 is SGHRS and CDR2 YFSETQ. This CDR3 is 13 amino acids long. CDR3 DNA sequence: TGCGCCAGCAGCTTGGGGACAGCCGACGAAGCTTTCTTT. Its protein is CASSLGTADEAFF.

This chain links TRBV30 with TRBJ1-1; D ambiguous. The CDR3 is 11 amino acids. Germline V gene sequence: CDR1 GTSNPN, CDR2 SVGIG (reference sequence). Trimming left V 3 bases short and J 10 bases short, with 12 bases between. CDR3 nucleotides: TGTGCCTGGAGATCGGGGTTCCCAGCTTTCTTT. Its translation is CAWRSGFPAFF.